This T cell receptor (beta chain) came from a study of blood T cell repertoires in COVID-19. Clones were sequenced by immunoSEQ multiplex PCR, and TCRdb holds only the in-frame ones, with some missing. The top ten hold around 7% of the sample, which has 190,000 or so clones, roughly 89% seen once. This CDR3 has 13 residues. V was clipped by 3 bases and J by 4 bases, with 10 bases between them. Looked up from germline, CDR1 is SGHRS and CDR2 is YFSETQ. The receptor's source is a man aged 40-49 years with acute or convalescent COVID-19. The chain employs TRBV5-1 and TRBJ1-1, with D possibly being TRBD1 (5 bases). The sequencing sample was made of peripheral blood. In DNA form, the CDR3 reads TGCGCCAGCAGCTCCGGGGGAGGCACTGAAGCTTTCTTT. Translated, it gives CASSSGGGTEAFF.